The clone carrying this TCR beta chain showed up just a few times. This entry is derived from a study of early T cells in non-severe SARS-CoV-2 infection. TCRdb used MiXCR to reprocess the 5' RACE reads, holding one entry per CDR3 protein. The sample includes about 48,000 distinct CDR3 sequences, approximately 8.1% of them seen just once. There are 13 residues in the CDR3. Germline CDR1 GTSNPN, CDR2 SVGIG (reference sequence). V was cut by 0 bases and J by 2 bases, with 8 bases left in between. Material: whole blood. This chain uses TRBV30 with TRBJ2-7, with a possible D match to TRBD2 (7 bases). The sequence was collected from an adult who was a healthcare worker with PCR-confirmed SARS-CoV-2 infection or an uninfected control (not recorded which). The CDR3 DNA reads as TGTGCCTGGAGTGTAGGGGGGGCCTACGAGCAGTACTTC. Its protein is CAWSVGGAYEQYF.